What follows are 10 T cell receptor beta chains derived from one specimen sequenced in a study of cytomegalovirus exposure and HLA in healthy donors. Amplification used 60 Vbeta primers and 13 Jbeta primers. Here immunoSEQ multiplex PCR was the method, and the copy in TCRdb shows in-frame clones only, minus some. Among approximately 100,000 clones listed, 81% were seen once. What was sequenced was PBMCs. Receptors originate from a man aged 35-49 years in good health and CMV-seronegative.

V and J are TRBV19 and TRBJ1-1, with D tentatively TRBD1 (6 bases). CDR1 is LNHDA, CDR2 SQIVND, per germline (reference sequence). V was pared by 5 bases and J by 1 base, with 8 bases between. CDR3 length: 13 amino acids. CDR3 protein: CASSPGQNTEAFF. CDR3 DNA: TGTGCCAGTAGTCCGGGACAGAACACTGAAGCTTTCTTT.

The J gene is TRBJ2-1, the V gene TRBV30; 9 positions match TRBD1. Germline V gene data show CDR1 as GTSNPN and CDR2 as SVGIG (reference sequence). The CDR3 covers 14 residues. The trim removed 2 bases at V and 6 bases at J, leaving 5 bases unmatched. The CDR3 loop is CAWSPGQGTNEQFF. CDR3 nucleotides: TGTGCCTGGAGTCCGGGACAGGGAACCAATGAGCAGTTCTTC.

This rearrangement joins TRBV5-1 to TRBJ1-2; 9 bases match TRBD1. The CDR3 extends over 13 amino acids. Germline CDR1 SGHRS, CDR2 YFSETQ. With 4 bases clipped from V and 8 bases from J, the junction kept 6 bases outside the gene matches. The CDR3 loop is CASSLDRGDGYTF. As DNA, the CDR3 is TGCGCCAGCAGCCTGGACAGGGGCGACGGCTACACCTTC.

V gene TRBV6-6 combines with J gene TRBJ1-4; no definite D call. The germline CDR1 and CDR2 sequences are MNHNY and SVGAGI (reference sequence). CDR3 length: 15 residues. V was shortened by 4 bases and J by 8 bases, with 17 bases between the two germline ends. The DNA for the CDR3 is TGTGCCAGCAGTTCACGGGAATCGGTAGGAGAAAAACTGTTTTTT. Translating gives CASSSRESVGEKLFF.

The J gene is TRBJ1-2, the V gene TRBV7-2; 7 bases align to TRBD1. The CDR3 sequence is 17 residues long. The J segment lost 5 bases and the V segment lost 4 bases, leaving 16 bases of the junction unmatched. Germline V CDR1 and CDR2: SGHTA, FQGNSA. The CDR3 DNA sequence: TGTGCCAGCAGCTCGGACTCCTCGACAGGGCTCGGGTATGGCTACACCTTC. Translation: CASSSDSSTGLGYGYTF.

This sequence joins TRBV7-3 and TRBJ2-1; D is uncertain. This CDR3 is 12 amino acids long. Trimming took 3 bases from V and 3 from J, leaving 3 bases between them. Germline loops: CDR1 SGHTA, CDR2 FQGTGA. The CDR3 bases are TGTGCCAGCAGCTTCGGCTACAATGAGCAGTTCTTC. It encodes CASSFGYNEQFF.

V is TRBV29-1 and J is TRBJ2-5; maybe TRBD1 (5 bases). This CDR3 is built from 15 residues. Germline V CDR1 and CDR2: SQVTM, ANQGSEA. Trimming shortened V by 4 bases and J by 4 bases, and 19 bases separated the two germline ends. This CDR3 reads CSVGPPQGFGETQYF. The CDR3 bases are TGCAGCGTTGGGCCCCCGCAGGGATTTGGAGAGACCCAGTACTTC.

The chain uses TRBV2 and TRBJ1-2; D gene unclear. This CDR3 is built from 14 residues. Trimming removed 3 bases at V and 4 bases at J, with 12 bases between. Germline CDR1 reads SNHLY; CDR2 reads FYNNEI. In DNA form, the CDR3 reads TGTGCCAGCAGTGAGCGTCCCGGGTCCTATGGCTACACCTTC. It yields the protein CASSERPGSYGYTF.

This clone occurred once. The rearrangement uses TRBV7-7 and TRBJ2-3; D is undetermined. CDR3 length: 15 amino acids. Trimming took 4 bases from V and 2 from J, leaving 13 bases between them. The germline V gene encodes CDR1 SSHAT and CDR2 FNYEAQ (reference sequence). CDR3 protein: CASSSNSKYTDTQYF. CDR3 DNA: TGTGCCAGCAGCTCGAACTCGAAATACACAGATACGCAGTATTTT.

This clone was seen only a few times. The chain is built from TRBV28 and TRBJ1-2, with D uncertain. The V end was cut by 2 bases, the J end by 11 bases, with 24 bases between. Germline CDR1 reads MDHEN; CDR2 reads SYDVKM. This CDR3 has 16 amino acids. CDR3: CASSLIFSGENLGYTF. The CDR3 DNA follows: TGTGCCAGCAGTTTAATCTTTTCTGGAGAGAACCTCGGGTACACCTTC.